This T cell receptor (beta chain) was observed in a study of T cell repertoires in cytomegalovirus infection. Study-level information: Indications of both CMV infection and matching HLA type were provided by public TCR beta signatures. General study findings and limits: HLA-C-restricted CMV-specific TCR beta clonotypes prevailed in the ex vivo response.

Regarding this clonotype: The antigen remains unidentified.

TCRdb re-derived calls from the reads in MiXCR, one entry per CDR3 protein. The sample carries around 530,000 distinct CDR3 sequences, more than 25% recorded once. The material sequenced was PBMCs. This receptor was identified in a human donor in good health (CMV status not recorded). Some clones in this sample may be carry-over from other donors' samples.

The CDR3: CSATSPDSGNTIYF. The DNA for the CDR3 is TGCAGTGCCACATCCCCCGACTCTGGAAACACCATATATTTT. The rearrangement links TRBV20-1 to TRBJ1-3; D not certain. V lost 6 bases to trimming and J lost 0 bases, with 12 bases between them. The CDR3 length is 14 residues. Germline V gene data show CDR1 as DFQATT and CDR2 as SNEGSKA (reference sequence).